The 26 T cell receptor beta chains given below trace back to one sample, sequenced in a study of cytomegalovirus exposure and HLA in healthy donors. 60 Vbeta and 13 Jbeta primers were used in PCR. Here immunoSEQ multiplex PCR was the method, and the copy in TCRdb shows in-frame clones only, minus some. The ten most abundant clones cover less than 3% of a sample with roughly 140,000 clones. Sequences were obtained from PBMCs. Receptors were obtained from a man aged 35 to 55 in good health and CMV-seronegative.

The chain is built from TRBV7-2 and TRBJ2-5; 7 nucleotides match TRBD2. V lost 1 base, J lost 0 bases, and 5 bases stayed unmatched. Germline V gives CDR1 SGHTA, CDR2 FQGNSA. This CDR3 comprises 16 residues. This chain's CDR3 is CASSLVPGGYQETQYF. The CDR3 coding sequence is TGTGCCAGCAGCTTAGTACCGGGGGGTTACCAAGAGACCCAGTACTTC.

The genes are TRBV27 and TRBJ1-2; D gene unclear. The CDR3 spans 14 residues. Trimming removed 3 bases at V and 7 bases at J, with 15 bases between. Germline lookup yields CDR1 MNHEY and CDR2 SMNVEV (reference sequence). CDR3 residues: CASSFWPWEGGYTF. In nucleotides, the CDR3 is TGTGCCAGCAGTTTTTGGCCGTGGGAGGGTGGCTACACCTTC.

This chain joins TRBV29-1 and TRBJ2-5; a possible D gene is TRBD1 (5 bases). With the DNA end fitting TRBJ2-7 better, the J assignment may be wrong. Germline V gene data show CDR1 as SQVTM and CDR2 as ANQGSEA. The length of the CDR3 is 13 residues. Written as DNA, the CDR3 is TGCAGCGTAGGGAACTGGGGCGCCTACGAGCAGTACTTC. Its translation is CSVGNWGAYEQYF.

The chain carries TRBV5-1 and TRBJ2-3; D unresolved. Germline CDR1 SGHRS, CDR2 YFSETQ. V was cut by 0 bases and J by 2 bases, with 10 bases left in between. There are 15 residues in the CDR3. The CDR3 DNA follows: TGCGCCAGCAGCTTGGACTCTCGGTCCACAGATACGCAGTATTTT. This encodes CASSLDSRSTDTQYF.

The V call is TRBV5-1, the J call TRBJ2-7; 10 bases agree with TRBD1. The J segment lost 2 bases and the V segment lost 4 bases, leaving 6 bases of the junction unmatched. The germline CDR1 and CDR2 sequences are SGHRS and YFSETQ. The CDR3 has 15 residues. The CDR3 loop is CASSPQTGGPYEQYF. CDR3 nucleotide sequence: TGCGCCAGCAGCCCCCAGACAGGGGGCCCCTACGAGCAGTACTTC. Based on the CDR3 plus reference TRBV5-1 and TRBJ2-7, the full variable domain is KAGVTQTPRYLIKTRGQQVTLSCSPISGHRSVSWYQQTPGQGLQFLFEYFSETQRNKGNFPGRFSGRQFSNSRSEMNVSTLELGDSALYLCASSPQTGGPYEQYFGPGTRLTVT.

Here the CDR3 DNA reads TGTGCCAGCGCGACAGCCAACACTGAAGCTTTCTTT. It specifies CASATANTEAFF. This chain joins TRBV2 and TRBJ1-1, with TRBD1 as a possible D gene (5 bases). From germline, CDR1 is SNHLY and CDR2 FYNNEI. The CDR3 contains 12 residues. Trimming shortened V by 8 bases and J by 2 bases, and 9 bases separated the two germline ends.

V usage is TRBV13 and J usage is TRBJ2-3; TRBD2 is a possible D gene (6 bases). Trimming took 4 bases from V and 5 from J, leaving 16 bases between them. This CDR3 comprises 15 residues. The germline gives CDR1 PRHDT, CDR2 FYEKMQ (reference sequence). In nucleotides, the CDR3 is TGTGCCAGCAGCTGTCGGGACTCTTCCGGAGATACGCAGTATTTT. This sequence encodes CASSCRDSSGDTQYF.

V gene TRBV7-9 combines with J gene TRBJ2-5, with D perhaps matching TRBD1 (5 bases). In germline, CDR1 is SEHNR, CDR2 FQNEAQ (reference sequence). This CDR3 contains 15 residues. Trimming shortened V by 5 bases and J by 1 base, and 14 bases separated the two germline ends. CDR3 residues: CASSAFDSSQETQYF. The DNA for the CDR3 is TGTGCCAGCAGCGCTTTTGACAGTTCCCAAGAGACCCAGTACTTC.

The rearrangement joins TRBV18 to TRBJ1-5; 7 positions match TRBD1. This CDR3 is built from 14 residues. V lost 4 bases to trimming and J lost 9 bases; unmatched junction nucleotides: 9. CDR1 is KGHSH and CDR2 is LQKENI in the germline V gene. The CDR3 protein is CASSLGTVNAPQHF. The CDR3 nucleotides are TGTGCCAGCTCACTAGGGACAGTCAATGCGCCCCAGCATTTT.

The chain links TRBV9 to TRBJ1-1; 8 nucleotides line up with TRBD1. The CDR3 extends over 15 amino acids. V trimming: 2 bases; J trimming: 5 bases; junction bases outside the gene matches: 8. Per germline, CDR1 SGDLS and CDR2 YYNGEE. DNA for the CDR3: TGTGCCAGCAGCGTGGCGGGGACAGGACAAACTGAAGCTTTCTTT. Protein product: CASSVAGTGQTEAFF.

This chain uses TRBV6-5 with TRBJ1-2, with TRBD1 identical over 10 bases. The CDR3 length is 15 residues. The germline V gene has CDR1 MNHEY and CDR2 SVGAGI. J was trimmed by 2 bases and V by 1 base; bases with no gene match: 1. DNA for the CDR3: TGTGCCAGCAGTTACTTGACAGGGGGCAACTATGGCTACACCTTC. Translated: CASSYLTGGNYGYTF.

This rearrangement joins TRBV19 to TRBJ2-7, with D perhaps matching TRBD2 (5 bases). Deletions cut 5 bases from V and 0 bases from J, with 11 bases between. The CDR3 consists of 14 residues. Germline CDR1 LNHDA, CDR2 SQIVND (reference sequence). The chain's CDR3 is CASSPGLSSYEQYF. The CDR3 DNA is TGTGCCAGTAGTCCCGGACTTAGCTCCTACGAGCAGTACTTC. Looking up the rest from reference TRBV19 and TRBJ2-7 gives the full variable domain: DGGITQSPKYLFRKEGQNVTLSCEQNLNHDAMYWYRQDPGQGLRLIYYSQIVNDFQKGDIAEGYSVSREKKESFPLTVTSAQKNPTAFYLCASSPGLSSYEQYFGPGTRLTVT.

The V call is TRBV7-2, the J call TRBJ2-5; D might be TRBD2 (7 bases). V lost 3 bases and J 4 bases, leaving 12 bases between the germline ends. The CDR3 loop spans 14 amino acids. From germline, CDR1 is SGHTA and CDR2 FQGNSA. The CDR3 is CASSLGGRAETQYF. The CDR3 nucleotides are TGTGCCAGCAGCTTGGGGGGGCGGGCAGAGACCCAGTACTTC. Full variable domain (outside the CDR3, taken from reference TRBV7-2 and TRBJ2-5): GAGVSQSPSNKVTEKGKDVELRCDPISGHTALYWYRQSLGQGLEFLIYFQGNSAPDKSGLPSDRFSAERTGGSVSTLTIQRTQQEDSAVYLCASSLGGRAETQYFGPGTRLLVL.

The gene calls are TRBV10-2 and TRBJ2-7, with D possibly matching TRBD1 (6 bases). The CDR3 spans 14 residues. Looked up from germline, CDR1 is WSHSY and CDR2 is SAAADI. Trimming pared 6 bases from V and 3 bases from J, leaving 15 bases between. In DNA, the CDR3 is TGCGCCAGCAGCCGTGAAGGGGGAAGCTACGAGCAGTACTTC. As protein: CASSREGGSYEQYF.

The gene calls are TRBV15 and TRBJ2-1, with 12 bases that match TRBD2. V shed 4 bases and J 0 bases; nucleotides not matched to a gene: 7. Looked up from germline, CDR1 is LNHNV and CDR2 is YYDKDF (reference sequence). The CDR3 contains 18 residues. CDR3 DNA: TGTGCCACCAGCACACTAGCGGGGGGCGCCAGCTCCTACAATGAGCAGTTCTTC. Protein sequence: CATSTLAGGASSYNEQFF.

The CDR3 sequence is CASSGGGRGVTEAFF. In DNA form, the CDR3 reads TGTGCCAGCAGCGGTGGAGGACGGGGGGTCACTGAAGCTTTCTTT. The rearrangement links TRBV9 to TRBJ1-1; D is perhaps TRBD1 (5 bases). The CDR3 totals 15 residues. The V and J ends lost 3 bases and 4 bases respectively, with 16 bases between them. The germline CDR1 and CDR2 sequences are SGDLS and YYNGEE.

The chain joins TRBV5-1 to TRBJ2-7; perhaps TRBD1 as D (7 bases). CDR1 and CDR2 (germline): SGHRS, YFSETQ. Trimming pared 4 bases from V and 11 bases from J, leaving 19 bases between. CDR3 length: 13 amino acids. The chain's CDR3 is CASSLAGQSNEYF. CDR3 sequence (DNA): TGCGCCAGCAGCCTCGCGGGACAGTCAAATGAGTACTTC.

The chain has TRBV19 and TRBJ1-2; 7 bases map to TRBD1. Germline assignment: CDR1 LNHDA and CDR2 SQIVND (reference sequence). Trimming cost V 5 bases and J 3 bases; bases outside gene matches: 9. The length of the CDR3 is 15 residues. CDR3 sequence: CASSPRDSSYYGYTF. Here the CDR3 DNA reads TGTGCCAGTAGTCCCCGGGACAGCTCCTACTATGGCTACACCTTC.

This sequence joins TRBV5-6 and TRBJ1-2; D is ambiguous. V was shortened by 4 bases and J by 7 bases, with 8 bases between the two germline ends. Germline CDR1 and CDR2: SGHDT and YYEEEE. The CDR3 is made up of 11 amino acids. The CDR3 reads CASSRQIGYTF. CDR3 nucleotides: TGTGCCAGCAGCCGTCAGATTGGCTACACCTTC.

The chain uses TRBV7-9 and TRBJ1-6, with a weak D call TRBD1 (6 bases). The CDR3 is 14 amino acids. Germline CDR1 reads SEHNR; CDR2 reads FQNEAQ (reference sequence). V was cut by 3 bases and J by 7 bases, with 10 bases left in between. The CDR3 coding sequence is TGTGCCAGCAGCTTTTTACAGGGCAATTCACCCCTCCACTTT. It yields the protein CASSFLQGNSPLHF.

The chain employs TRBV5-1 and TRBJ2-2; D unresolved. The CDR3 length is 12 residues. Trimming removed 1 base at V and 6 bases at J, with 4 bases between. Germline assignment: CDR1 SGHRS and CDR2 YFSETQ. CDR3 coding DNA: TGCGCCAGCAGCTTGAGCCCCGGGGAGCTGTTTTTT. It specifies CASSLSPGELFF.

The gene calls are TRBV6-6 and TRBJ1-5; 9 bases are a match to TRBD1. V gave up 5 bases and J gave up 3 bases; unmatched junction bases: 8. CDR3 length: 16 amino acids. The V gene's germline CDR1 is MNHNY and CDR2 SVGAGI (reference sequence). In DNA form, the CDR3 reads TGTGCCAGCAGTAGCCCCGGACAGGGGTTCAATCAGCCCCAGCATTTT. It specifies CASSSPGQGFNQPQHF.

The rearrangement links TRBV7-8 to TRBJ2-7; 9 positions match TRBD1. The CDR3 spans 13 residues. The ends lost 5 bases at V and 5 bases at J; junction bases unmatched: 4. Germline values: CDR1 SGHVS, CDR2 FQNEAQ. The chain's CDR3 is CASSADRGDEQYF. CDR3 nucleotide sequence: TGTGCCAGCAGCGCCGACAGGGGGGACGAGCAGTACTTC.

To note about this clone: The same CDR3 also results from other DNA sequences found in this sample. The V gene is TRBV27, the J gene TRBJ1-1; 7 positions match TRBD1. Trimming removed 5 bases from V and 5 bases from J; junction bases left unmatched: 8. Germline CDR1 is MNHEY and CDR2 is SMNVEV (reference sequence). The CDR3 runs 14 residues. For the CDR3, the DNA is TGTGCCAGCAGTCCATCGACAGGGATTACTGAAGCTTTCTTT. The encoded protein is CASSPSTGITEAFF.

This chain uses TRBV29-1 with TRBJ2-5, with 10 bases identical to TRBD2. This CDR3 comprises 13 residues. J gave up 11 bases and V 3 bases, and 9 bases lay outside the gene matches. Germline lookup yields CDR1 SQVTM and CDR2 ANQGSEA. The CDR3 DNA is TGCAGCGTTGATCCTAGCGGGGGAGGGGTACAGTACTTC. This sequence encodes CSVDPSGGGVQYF.

The chain joins TRBV19 to TRBJ1-5, with TRBD1 identical over 7 bases. CDR1 LNHDA and CDR2 SQIVND come from the germline V gene (reference sequence). V lost 5 bases, J lost 0 bases, and 7 bases stayed unmatched. The CDR3 consists of 16 residues. The CDR3 DNA is TGTGCCAGTAGTGCCGTTACAGGGGATAGCAATCAGCCCCAGCATTTT. Translating gives CASSAVTGDSNQPQHF.